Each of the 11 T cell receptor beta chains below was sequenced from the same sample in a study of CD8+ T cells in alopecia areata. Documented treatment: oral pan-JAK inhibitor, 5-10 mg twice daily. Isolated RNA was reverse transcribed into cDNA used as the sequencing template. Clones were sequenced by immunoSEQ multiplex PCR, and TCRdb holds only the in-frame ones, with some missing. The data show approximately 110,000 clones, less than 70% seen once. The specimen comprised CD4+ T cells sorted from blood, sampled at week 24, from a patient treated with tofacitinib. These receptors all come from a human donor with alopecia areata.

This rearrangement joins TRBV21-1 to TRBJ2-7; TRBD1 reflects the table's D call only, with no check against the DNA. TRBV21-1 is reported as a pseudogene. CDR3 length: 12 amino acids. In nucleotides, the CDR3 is TGTGCCAGCAAGTGGACAGGCTACGAGCAGTACTTC. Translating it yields CASKWTGYEQYF.

The CDR3 spells CSVARGDEKLFF. The DNA of the CDR3 is TGCAGCGTGGCCCGGGGGGATGAAAAACTGTTTTTT. The gene calls are TRBV29-1 and TRBJ1-4, with D possibly TRBD1 on 5 matching bases. Germline assignment: CDR1 SQVTM and CDR2 ANQGSEA. Trimming removed 6 bases at V and 6 bases at J, with 11 bases between. The CDR3 is made up of 12 amino acids.

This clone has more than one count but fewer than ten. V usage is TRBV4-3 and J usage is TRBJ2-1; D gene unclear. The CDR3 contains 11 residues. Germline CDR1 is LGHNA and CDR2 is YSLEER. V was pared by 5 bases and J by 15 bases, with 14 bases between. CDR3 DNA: TGCGCCAGCAGCTTCCGACGACCTGGGTTCTTC. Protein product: CASSFRRPGFF.

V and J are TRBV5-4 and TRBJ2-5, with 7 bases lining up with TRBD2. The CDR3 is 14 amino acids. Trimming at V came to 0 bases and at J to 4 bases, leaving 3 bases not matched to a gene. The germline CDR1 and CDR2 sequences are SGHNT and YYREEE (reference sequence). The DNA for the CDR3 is TGTGCCAGCAGCTTGGGCGGGGGAGGAGAGACCCAGTACTTC. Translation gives CASSLGGGGETQYF. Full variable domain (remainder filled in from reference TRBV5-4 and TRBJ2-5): ETGVTQSPTHLIKTRGQQVTLRCSSQSGHNTVSWYQQALGQGPQFIFQYYREEENGRGNFPPRFSGLQFPNYSSELNVNALELDDSALYLCASSLGGGGETQYFGPGTRLLVL.

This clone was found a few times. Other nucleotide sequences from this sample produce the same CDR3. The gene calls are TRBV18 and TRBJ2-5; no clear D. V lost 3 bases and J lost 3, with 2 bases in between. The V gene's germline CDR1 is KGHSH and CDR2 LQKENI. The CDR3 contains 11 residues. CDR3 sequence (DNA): TGTGCCAGCTCACCTGAAGAGACCCAGTACTTC. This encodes CASSPEETQYF.

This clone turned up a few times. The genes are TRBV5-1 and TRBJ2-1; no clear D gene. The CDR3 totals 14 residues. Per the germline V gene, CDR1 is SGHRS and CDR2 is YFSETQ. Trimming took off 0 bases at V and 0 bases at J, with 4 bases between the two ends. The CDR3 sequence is CASSLGSSYNEQFF. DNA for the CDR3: TGCGCCAGCAGCTTGGGGAGCTCCTACAATGAGCAGTTCTTC.

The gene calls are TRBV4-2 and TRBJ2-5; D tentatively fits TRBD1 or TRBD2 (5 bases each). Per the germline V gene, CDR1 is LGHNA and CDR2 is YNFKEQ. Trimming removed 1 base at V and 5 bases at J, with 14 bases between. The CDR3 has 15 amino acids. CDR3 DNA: TGTGCCAGCAGCCAAGGAGGGACGCCCCGGGAGACCCAGTACTTC. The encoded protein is CASSQGGTPRETQYF.

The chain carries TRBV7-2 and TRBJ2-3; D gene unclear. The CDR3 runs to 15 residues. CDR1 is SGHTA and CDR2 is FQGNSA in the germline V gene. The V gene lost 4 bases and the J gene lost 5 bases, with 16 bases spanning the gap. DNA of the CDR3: TGTGCCAGCAGCTCCTCGCAGGTGACTGGAGATACGCAGTATTTT. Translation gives CASSSSQVTGDTQYF.

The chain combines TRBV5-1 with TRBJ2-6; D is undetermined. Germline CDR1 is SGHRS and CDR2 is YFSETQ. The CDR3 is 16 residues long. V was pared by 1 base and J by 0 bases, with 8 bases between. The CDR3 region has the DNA TGCGCCAGCAGCTTGCAGGCGAGCTCTGGGGCCAACGTCCTGACTTTC. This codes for CASSLQASSGANVLTF.

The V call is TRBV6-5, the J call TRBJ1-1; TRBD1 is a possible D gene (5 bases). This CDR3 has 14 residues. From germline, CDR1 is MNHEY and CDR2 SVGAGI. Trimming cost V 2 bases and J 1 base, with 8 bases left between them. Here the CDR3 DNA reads TGTGCCAGCAGTTACAGGGGCCAGAACACTGAAGCTTTCTTT. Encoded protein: CASSYRGQNTEAFF.

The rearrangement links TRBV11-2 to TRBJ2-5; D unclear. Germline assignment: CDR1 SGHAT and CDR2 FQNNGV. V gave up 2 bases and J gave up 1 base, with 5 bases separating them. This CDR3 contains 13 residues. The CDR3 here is CASSLSSQETQYF. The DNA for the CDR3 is TGTGCCAGCAGCTTATCCTCCCAAGAGACCCAGTACTTC.